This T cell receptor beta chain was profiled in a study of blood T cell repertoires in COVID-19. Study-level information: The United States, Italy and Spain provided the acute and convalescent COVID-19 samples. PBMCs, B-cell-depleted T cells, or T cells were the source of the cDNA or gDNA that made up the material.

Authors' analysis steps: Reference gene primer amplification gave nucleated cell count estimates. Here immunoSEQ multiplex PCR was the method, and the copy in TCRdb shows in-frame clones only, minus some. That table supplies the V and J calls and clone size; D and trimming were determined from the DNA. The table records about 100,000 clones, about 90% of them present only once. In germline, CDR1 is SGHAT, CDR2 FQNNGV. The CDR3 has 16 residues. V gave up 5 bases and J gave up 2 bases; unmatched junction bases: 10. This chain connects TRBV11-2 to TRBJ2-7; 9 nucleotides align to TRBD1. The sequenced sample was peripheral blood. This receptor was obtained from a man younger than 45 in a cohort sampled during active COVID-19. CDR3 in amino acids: CASSRSGTGIPYEQYF. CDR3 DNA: TGTGCCAGCAGCCGGTCCGGGACAGGGATCCCCTACGAGCAGTACTTC.